This record concerns one T cell receptor (beta chain) sequence. What it binds is unknown. RNA extraction was followed by reverse transcription into cDNA, which acted as the sequencing template. Sequencing was performed with immunoSEQ multiplex PCR; in TCRdb, only in-frame clones are kept and a portion is missing. The sample includes 190,000 or so clones, around three fifths of them seen just once. Specified treatment: oral pan-JAK inhibitor, 5-10 mg twice daily. This record belongs to a study of CD8+ T cells in alopecia areata. Background on the study: The drug, oral tofacitinib, was given to treated patients at 5 to 10 mg twice daily. General study points: Greater clonality was observed in lesional scalp samples, especially alopecia totalis/universalis, versus normal scalp.

Sequencing used CD8+ T cells sorted from blood, obtained at week 24, from a patient treated with tofacitinib. The sequence was obtained from a human donor with alopecia areata.

In DNA form, the CDR3 reads TGCAGCGTGGCCTCGGGGGGGGCGGACTATGGCTACACCTTC. Translated, it gives CSVASGGADYGYTF. The chain recombines TRBV29-1 with TRBJ1-2; the D gene is possibly TRBD1 (6 bases). With 6 bases removed from V and 3 bases from J, the gap between germline ends came to 17 bases. The CDR3 loop spans 14 amino acids. Per the germline V gene, CDR1 is SQVTM and CDR2 is ANQGSEA.